The entry that follows covers one T cell receptor beta chain sequence. This clone was found a few times. Which antigen it targets is not known. It has no much larger one-base neighbor in the sample; base qualities were not kept. Including cysteine and phenylalanine, the CDR3 has 16 amino acids. Kept here is only the CDR3 DNA, which spans 48 bases and is read in frame from base 1. At the junction V is shortened by 1 base and J by 2 bases; bases outside the gene matches: 4. Per the germline V gene, MNHEY is the CDR1 and SVGAGI is the CDR2. Receptor libraries were prepared by the immunoSEQ multiplex PCR assay. What TCRdb holds here is the immuneACCESS table cut down to in-frame rearrangements. Part of the clones is not present; checked against another copy, under half of the missing clones reflect an unresolved V gene, and the others are unexplained. A total of about 97,000 clones appear in this sample, 90% of them only once. Around 0.76% of the sample is in the top ten clones.

This sample stems from a study of T cell changes during pregnancy in multiple sclerosis (dated by TCRdb to between 2019 and 2020). With respect to the entire study: In women with multiple sclerosis, the researchers looked at how the T cell repertoire shifted as pregnancy progressed.

The sequence joins TRBV6-5 to TRBJ1-2; TRBD1 lines up with 10 middle nucleotides. The origin of this receptor is a female donor in good health, enrolled as a control in a pregnancy study. The sample here was peripheral blood, taken in the second trimester of pregnancy. The DNA reads as follows: TGTGCCAGCAGTTACTTCCGGACAGGGGGAAACTATGGCTACACCTTC. It translates to CASSYFRTGGNYGYTF.